This T cell receptor beta chain was obtained from a study of blood T cells in healthy people across ages. A second roughly 6 to 11 cycle PCR used barcoded and J-beta primers. Samples each returned at least 2.5 million CDR3-containing paired-end reads. TCRdb re-derived calls from the 5' RACE reads in MiXCR, one entry per CDR3 protein. The sample holds about 680,000 distinct CDR3 sequences, 45% to 50% seen once. As for this clonotype: A read error may explain this, as a much larger clone is one base away.

This clonotype was sampled from a woman aged 55-75 years in good health. The sequenced sample was blood.

The DNA of the CDR3 is TGTGCCAGCACACGGACAGGGAGTCCCTACAAGCAGTACTTC. Its protein product is CASTRTGSPYKQYF. The chain employs TRBV2 and TRBJ2-7; TRBD1 agrees at 8 bases. Germline V gene lookup returns CDR1 SNHLY and CDR2 FYNNEI. This CDR3 has 14 residues.